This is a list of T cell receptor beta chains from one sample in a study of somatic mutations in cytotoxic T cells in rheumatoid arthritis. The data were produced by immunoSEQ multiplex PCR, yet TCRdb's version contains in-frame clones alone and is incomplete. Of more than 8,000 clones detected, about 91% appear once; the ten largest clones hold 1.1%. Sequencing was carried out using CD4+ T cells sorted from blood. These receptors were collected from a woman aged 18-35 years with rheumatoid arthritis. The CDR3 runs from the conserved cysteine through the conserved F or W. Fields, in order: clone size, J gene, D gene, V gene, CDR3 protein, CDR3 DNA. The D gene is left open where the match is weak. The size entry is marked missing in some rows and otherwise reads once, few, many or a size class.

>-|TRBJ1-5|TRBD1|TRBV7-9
CASSSVTGGLQPQHF
TGTGCCAGCAGCTCGGTGACAGGGGGCTTACAGCCCCAGCATTTT
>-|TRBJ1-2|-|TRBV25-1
CASSDAGVPYGYTF
TGTGCCAGCAGTGATGCAGGGGTTCCTTATGGCTACACCTTC
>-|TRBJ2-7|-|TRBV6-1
CASGPQGLYEQYF
TGTGCCAGCGGTCCTCAGGGACTCTACGAGCAGTACTTC
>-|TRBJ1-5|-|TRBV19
CASSIQIGQPQHF
TGTGCCAGTAGTATCCAAATCGGTCAGCCCCAGCATTTT
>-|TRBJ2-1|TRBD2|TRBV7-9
CASSPGGEEPYNEQFF
TGTGCCAGCAGCCCCGGGGGGGAGGAGCCCTACAATGAGCAGTTCTTC
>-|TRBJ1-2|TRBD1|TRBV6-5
CASSGGQGIWGYTF
TGTGCCAGCAGTGGGGGACAGGGGATATGGGGCTACACCTTC
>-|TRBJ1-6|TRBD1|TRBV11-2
CASSSGGDRGNSPLHF
TGTGCCAGCAGTTCAGGGGGGGACAGGGGTAATTCACCCCTCCACTTT
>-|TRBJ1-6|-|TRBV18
CASSPPARGPISLHF
TGTGCCAGCTCACCACCAGCCAGGGGTCCGATTTCCCTCCACTTT
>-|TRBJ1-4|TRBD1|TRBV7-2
CASRGTGEGEKLFF
TGTGCCAGCAGGGGGACAGGGGAGGGAGAAAAACTGTTTTTT
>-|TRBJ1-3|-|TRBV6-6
CASSYYAGTGNTIYF
TGTGCCAGCAGTTACTACGCAGGGACTGGAAACACCATATATTTT
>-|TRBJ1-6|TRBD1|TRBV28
CASKSQGQSSYNSPLHF
TGTGCCAGCAAGTCCCAGGGACAGAGCTCCTATAATTCACCCCTCCACTTT
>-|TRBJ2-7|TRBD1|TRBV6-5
CASSYRDRRTYEQYF
TGTGCCAGCAGTTACAGGGACAGGCGAACCTACGAGCAGTACTTC
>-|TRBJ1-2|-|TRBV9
CASSVDSRGAGYTF
TGTGCCAGCAGCGTAGATAGTCGGGGTGCTGGCTACACCTTC
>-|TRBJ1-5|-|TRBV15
CATTFRGDHSNQPQHF
TGTGCCACCACTTTCCGGGGGGACCATAGCAATCAGCCCCAGCATTTT
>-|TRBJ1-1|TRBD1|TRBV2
CASRAGQVYSEAFF
TGTGCCAGCAGAGCCGGACAGGTCTACTCTGAAGCTTTCTTT
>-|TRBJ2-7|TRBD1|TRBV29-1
CSVEGQGKAEQYF
TGCAGCGTTGAGGGACAGGGGAAAGCCGAGCAGTACTTC
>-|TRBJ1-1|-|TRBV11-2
CASSLQSQGTEAFF
TGTGCCAGCAGCCTTCAGTCTCAGGGCACTGAAGCTTTCTTT
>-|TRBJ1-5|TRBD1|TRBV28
CASGISTGGIRQPQHF
TGTGCCAGCGGGATTTCGACAGGGGGGATTCGTCAGCCCCAGCATTTT
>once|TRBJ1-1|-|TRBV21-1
CASLPDRDGTEAFF
TGTGCCAGCCTCCCGGACAGGGACGGCACTGAAGCTTTCTTT